This T cell receptor (beta chain) was retrieved from a study of OX40 agonist ivuxolimab in advanced cancers. Sequencing used immunoSEQ multiplex PCR; TCRdb keeps in-frame clones, though not all of them. Of tens of thousands of clones listed, roughly nine tenths are singletons. As to this clone: A read error may produce the germline difference seen at one junction end.

Germline assignment: CDR1 SSHAT and CDR2 FNYEAQ (reference sequence). This CDR3 contains 15 residues. This receptor was identified in an adult with an advanced solid tumor such as melanoma, head and neck, liver or kidney cancer. V is TRBV7-7 and J is TRBJ2-7; 14 bases agree with TRBD2. This specimen was CD4+ or CD8+ T cells sorted from blood, taken in a trial of the OX40 agonist ivuxolimab. CDR3 DNA: TGTGCTAGCAGCCAGGGACTAGCGGGAGCGGACGAGCAGTACTTC. Translation: CASSQGLAGADEQYF. Full variable domain (missing parts from reference TRBV7-7 and TRBJ2-7): GAGVSQSPRYKVTKRGQDVTLRCDPISSHATLYWYQQALGQGPEFLTYFNYEAQPDKSGLPSDRFSAERPEGSISTLTIQRTEQRDSAMYRCASSQGLAGADEQYFGPGTRLTVT.